This TCR beta chain comes out of a study of cytomegalovirus exposure and HLA in healthy donors. The protocol was immunoSEQ multiplex PCR, while the TCRdb copy is restricted to in-frame clones and leaves out a portion. The sample shows about 120,000 clones, around 95% of them seen only once. This clone was recorded only once. The CDR3 covers 15 residues. Trimming cost V 4 bases and J 11 bases; bases outside gene matches: 10. Looked up from germline, CDR1 is SGHDT and CDR2 is YYEEEE. This receptor was identified in a man in his late teens or twenties in good health and CMV-seronegative. The V and J genes are TRBV5-6 and TRBJ1-4, with 11 bases fitting TRBD1. The specimen was PBMCs. CDR3 loop: CASSAPGTGGGKLFF. The CDR3 coding sequence is TGTGCCAGCAGCGCCCCCGGGACAGGGGGTGGTAAACTGTTTTTT.